These T cell receptor beta chains were read from a single sample in a study of T cells in Graves' hyperthyroidism and ophthalmopathy. In TCRdb, the multiplex PCR reads were re-called with MiXCR into one record per CDR3 protein. The sample lists hundreds of thousands of distinct CDR3 sequences; around 21% were seen once. The sample taken for sequencing was blood. Source of these receptors: a man aged 30 to 45 with Graves' ophthalmopathy. The CDR3 runs from the conserved cysteine through the conserved F or W. D genes are given only for firm matches. Clone size is shown for a subset of rows, as once, few, many or a class of expanded clone.

>TRBV30|NA|NA|TRBJ1-6
CAWSDQQNSPLHF
TGTGCCTGGAGTGATCAGCAGAATTCACCCCTCCACTTT
>TRBV12-3/TRBV12-4|NA|NA|TRBJ1-3
CANSPHKTGSGNTIYF
TGTGCCAACAGTCCGCATAAGACAGGCTCTGGAAACACCATATATTTT
>TRBV28|NA|many|TRBJ2-7
CASSSPRGREEDEQYF
TGTGCCAGCAGTTCCCCTAGGGGGCGGGAAGAGGACGAGCAGTACTTC
>TRBV28|NA|NA|TRBJ1-5
CASNMDSSQPQHF
TGTGCCAGCAATATGGACAGCTCTCAGCCCCAGCATTTT
>TRBV10-3|TRBD1|NA|TRBJ2-1
CAKTGTGLSYNEQFF
TGTGCCAAGACCGGGACAGGGTTGTCCTACAATGAGCAGTTCTTC
>TRBV2|TRBD1|many|TRBJ1-1
CASRGQGRGEAFF
TGTGCCAGCAGAGGACAGGGGCGAGGTGAAGCTTTCTTT
>TRBV10-3|NA|NA|TRBJ2-4
CAISPSQGKNIQYF
TGTGCCATCAGTCCCTCCCAGGGAAAAAACATTCAGTACTTC
>TRBV30|NA|few|TRBJ2-7
CAWGGSSYEQYF
TGTGCCTGGGGGGGCAGCTCCTACGAGCAGTACTTC
>TRBV4-1|TRBD1|NA|TRBJ2-7
CASSQEWDRTYEQYF
TGCGCCAGCAGCCAAGAATGGGACAGGACCTACGAGCAGTACTTC
>TRBV5-5|NA|NA|TRBJ2-5
CASSLWRTGLQETQYF
TGTGCCAGCAGCTTGTGGCGAACAGGCCTCCAAGAGACCCAGTACTTC
>TRBV20-1|NA|few|TRBJ2-3
CSARVSRSSTDTQYF
TGCAGTGCTAGAGTGTCCCGGTCTAGCACAGATACGCAGTATTTT
>TRBV29-1|TRBD2|NA|TRBJ2-2
CSVPRTSGSRDTGELFF
TGCAGCGTCCCCCGGACTAGCGGGAGCCGGGACACCGGGGAGCTGTTTTTT
>TRBV7-9|TRBD2|few|TRBJ2-1
CASRSSGSGWFDEQFF
TGTGCCAGCAGGTCGAGCGGGAGTGGATGGTTTGATGAGCAGTTCTTC